One and the same sample provided the 9 T cell receptor beta chains below, sequenced in a study of T-cell reconstitution after alpha-beta-depleted transplantation in children. TCRbeta library preparation incorporated unique molecular identifiers. TCRdb reprocessed the PCR reads via MiXCR and lists one record per CDR3 protein. This table has about 500,000 distinct CDR3 sequences, about an eighth appearing once. The sample was PBMCs, mostly from graft donor cells, taken 180 days after TCRalphabeta/CD19-depleted stem cell transplant. These receptors came from a female patient aged 2 to 10 who had a stem cell transplant for aplastic anemia, so the T cells may come from the graft donor.

The chain has TRBV12-3 or TRBV12-4 and TRBJ2-4; D is unclear. Trimming removed 5 bases from V and 0 bases from J, with 8 bases in between. This CDR3 region has 14 residues. As DNA, the CDR3 is TGTGCCAGCAGTCCTCGGTTAGCCAAAAACATTCAGTACTTC. Residues: CASSPRLAKNIQYF.

The V and J genes are TRBV10-3 and TRBJ1-2; no firm D call. This CDR3 is 13 amino acids long. Germline values: CDR1 ENHRY, CDR2 SYGVKD. Trimming removed 4 bases from V and 4 bases from J, with 10 bases in between. The CDR3 reads CAISGQDGYGYTF. CDR3 DNA: TGTGCCATCAGTGGACAAGACGGCTATGGCTACACCTTC.

The genes are TRBV5-1 and TRBJ2-5, with no clear D. Per the germline V gene, CDR1 is SGHRS and CDR2 is YFSETQ. Trimming stripped 4 bases from V and 4 bases from J, with 20 bases between. CDR3 size: 16 residues. CDR3 sequence reads: CASSPSVATERETQYF. The CDR3 DNA reads TGCGCCAGCAGCCCCTCTGTGGCGACGGAGCGAGAGACCCAGTACTTC.

This clonotype has only a few counts. The V and J genes are TRBV7-2 and TRBJ2-7; perhaps TRBD1 as D (6 bases). Trimming left V 4 bases short and J 3 bases short, with 10 bases between. CDR1 and CDR2 (germline): SGHTA, FQGNSA. The CDR3 is 13 residues long. This CDR3 reads CASSSDRFYEQYF. DNA for the CDR3: TGTGCCAGCAGCTCGGACAGATTCTACGAGCAGTACTTC.

Worth noting for this clonotype: The junction differs from germline at one of its ends, possibly a read error. This rearrangement joins TRBV14 to TRBJ2-1, with D perhaps TRBD2 (5 bases). CDR1 SGHDN and CDR2 FVKESK come from the germline V gene. There are 17 residues in the CDR3. The CDR3 bases are TGTGCCAGCAGCCAAGATCGGCGGGTGAGCTCCTACAATGAGGAGTTCTTC. It translates to CASSQDRRVSSYNEEFF. Filled out from reference TRBV14 and TRBJ2-1, the complete variable domain reads EAGVTQFPSHSVIEKGQTVTLRCDPISGHDNLYWYRRVMGKEIKFLLHFVKESKQDESGMPNNRFLAERTGGTYSTLKVQPAELEDSGVYFCASSQDRRVSSYNEEFFGPGTRLTVL.

The chain carries TRBV7-8 and TRBJ1-3, with 7 bases aligning to TRBD1. Germline V CDR1 and CDR2: SGHVS, FQNEAQ. This CDR3 spans 18 amino acids. J lost 2 bases, V lost 3 bases, and 13 bases had no gene match. The CDR3 protein is CASSFRLGRGDAGNTIYF. The CDR3 DNA sequence: TGTGCCAGCAGCTTCCGTCTGGGCAGGGGGGACGCTGGAAACACCATATATTTT.

This clonotype was picked up a small number of times. This chain links TRBV12-3 or TRBV12-4 with TRBJ1-1; D gene unclear. Deletions cut 5 bases from V and 2 bases from J, with 0 bases between. The CDR3 is made up of 10 amino acids. CDR3 sequence: CASSNTEAFF. The CDR3, as DNA: TGTGCCAGCAGTAACACTGAAGCTTTCTTT.

CDR3 DNA: TGCAGTGCCAAACCAGGGGGGGCCGTGGTTCCAACCTACGAGCAGTACTTC. The encoded protein is CSAKPGGAVVPTYEQYF. The chain carries TRBV20-1 and TRBJ2-7, with D perhaps given as TRBD1 or TRBD2 (7 bases each). V lost 6 bases, J lost 2 bases, and 26 bases lay in between. CDR3 length: 17 residues. Germline-derived CDR1 and CDR2 are DFQATT and SNEGSKA (reference sequence).

This clonotype was seen more than once but under ten times. The V call is TRBV7-2, the J call TRBJ2-4; TRBD2 agrees at 7 bases. This CDR3 contains 15 residues. Germline trimming cut 0 bases from V and 5 bases from J; bases unmatched to any gene: 4. Germline lookup yields CDR1 SGHTA and CDR2 FQGNSA. CDR3 coding DNA: TGTGCCAGCAGCTTAGCAGGGGCGGGGGAAAACATTCAGTACTTC. Amino acids: CASSLAGAGENIQYF.